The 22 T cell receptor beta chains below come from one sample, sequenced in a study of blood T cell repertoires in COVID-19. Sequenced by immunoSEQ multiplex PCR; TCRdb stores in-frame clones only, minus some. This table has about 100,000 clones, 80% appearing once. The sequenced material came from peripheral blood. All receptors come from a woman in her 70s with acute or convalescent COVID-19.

CDR3 protein: CASSRGGNYGYTF. The CDR3 region has the DNA TGTGCCAGCAGCCGAGGGGGCAACTATGGCTACACCTTC. The chain recombines TRBV14 with TRBJ1-2; 7 bases match TRBD1. Germline values: CDR1 SGHDN, CDR2 FVKESK. With V trimmed by 4 bases and J by 2 bases, 1 base remained unmatched. The CDR3 has 13 residues.

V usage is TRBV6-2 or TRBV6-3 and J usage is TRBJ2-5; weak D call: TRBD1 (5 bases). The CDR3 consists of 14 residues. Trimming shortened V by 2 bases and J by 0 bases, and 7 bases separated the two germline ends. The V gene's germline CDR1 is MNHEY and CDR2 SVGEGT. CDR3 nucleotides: TGTGCCAGCAGTTACAGACAGTACCAAGAGACCCAGTACTTC. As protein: CASSYRQYQETQYF.

In nucleotides, the CDR3 is TGCGCCAGCAGTCTCCGAGGCAATGAGCAGTTCTTC. This translates into CASSLRGNEQFF. The chain has TRBV23-1 and TRBJ2-1; D is ambiguous. TRBV23-1 is flagged as an ORF with uncertain function. The CDR3 covers 12 residues. V lost 4 bases to trimming and J lost 6 bases, with 7 bases between them.

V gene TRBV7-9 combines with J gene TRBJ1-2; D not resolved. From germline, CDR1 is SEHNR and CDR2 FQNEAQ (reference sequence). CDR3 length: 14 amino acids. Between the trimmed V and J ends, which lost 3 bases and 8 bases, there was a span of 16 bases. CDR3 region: CASSLLRELDGYTF. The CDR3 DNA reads TGTGCCAGCAGCTTGCTAAGGGAGCTGGACGGCTACACCTTC.

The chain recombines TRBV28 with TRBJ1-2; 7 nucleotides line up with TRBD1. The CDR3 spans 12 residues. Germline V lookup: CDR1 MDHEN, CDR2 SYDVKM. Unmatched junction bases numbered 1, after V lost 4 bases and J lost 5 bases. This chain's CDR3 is CASSSGGYGYTF. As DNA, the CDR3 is TGTGCCAGCAGTTCAGGGGGATATGGCTACACCTTC.

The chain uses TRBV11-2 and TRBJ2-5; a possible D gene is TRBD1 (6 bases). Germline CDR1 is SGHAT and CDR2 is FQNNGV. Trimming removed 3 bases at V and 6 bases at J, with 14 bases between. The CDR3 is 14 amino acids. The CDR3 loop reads CASSFIGTTKTQYF. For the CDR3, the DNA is TGTGCCAGCAGCTTTATCGGGACAACAAAGACCCAGTACTTC.

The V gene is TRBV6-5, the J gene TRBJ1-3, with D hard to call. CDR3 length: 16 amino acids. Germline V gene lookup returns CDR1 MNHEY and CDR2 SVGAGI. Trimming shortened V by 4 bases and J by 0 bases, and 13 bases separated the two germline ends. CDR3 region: CASSSPTDVSGNTIYF. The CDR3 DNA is TGTGCCAGCAGTTCACCTACAGATGTCTCTGGAAACACCATATATTTT.

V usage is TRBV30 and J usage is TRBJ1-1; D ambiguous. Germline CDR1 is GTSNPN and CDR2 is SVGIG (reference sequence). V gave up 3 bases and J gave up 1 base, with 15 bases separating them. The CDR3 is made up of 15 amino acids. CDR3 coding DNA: TGTGCCTGGAGACCCCTGCGGCAGCCGAACACTGAAGCTTTCTTT. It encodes CAWRPLRQPNTEAFF.

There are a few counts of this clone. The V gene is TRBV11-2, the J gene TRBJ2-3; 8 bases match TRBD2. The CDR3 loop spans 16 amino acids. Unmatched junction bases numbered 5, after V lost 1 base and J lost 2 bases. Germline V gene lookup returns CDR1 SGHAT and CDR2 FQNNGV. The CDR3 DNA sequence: TGTGCCAGCAGCTTAGGGGTAGCGGGGACCACAGATACGCAGTATTTT. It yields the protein CASSLGVAGTTDTQYF. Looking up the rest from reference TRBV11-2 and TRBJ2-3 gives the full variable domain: EAGVAQSPRYKIIEKRQSVAFWCNPISGHATLYWYQQILGQGPKLLIQFQNNGVVDDSQLPKDRFSAERLKGVDSTLKIQPAKLEDSAVYLCASSLGVAGTTDTQYFGPGTRLTVL.

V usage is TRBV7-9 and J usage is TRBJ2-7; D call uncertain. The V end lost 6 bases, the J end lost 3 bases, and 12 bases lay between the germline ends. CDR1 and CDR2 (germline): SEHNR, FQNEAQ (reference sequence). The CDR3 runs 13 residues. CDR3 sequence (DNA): TGTGCCAGCAGGAGAGAGACTGGCTACGAGCAGTACTTC. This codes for CASRRETGYEQYF.

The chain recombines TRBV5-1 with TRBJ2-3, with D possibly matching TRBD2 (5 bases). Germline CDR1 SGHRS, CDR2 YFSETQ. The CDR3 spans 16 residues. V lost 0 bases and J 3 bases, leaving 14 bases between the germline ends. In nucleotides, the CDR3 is TGCGCCAGCAGCTTGGCCAATAGCGTGAGTACAGATACGCAGTATTTT. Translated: CASSLANSVSTDTQYF.

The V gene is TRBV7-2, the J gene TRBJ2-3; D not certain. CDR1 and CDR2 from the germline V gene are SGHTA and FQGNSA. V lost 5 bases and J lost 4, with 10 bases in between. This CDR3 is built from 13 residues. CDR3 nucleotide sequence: TGTGCCAGCAGCCCGTTGGGCCCAGATACGCAGTATTTT. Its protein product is CASSPLGPDTQYF.

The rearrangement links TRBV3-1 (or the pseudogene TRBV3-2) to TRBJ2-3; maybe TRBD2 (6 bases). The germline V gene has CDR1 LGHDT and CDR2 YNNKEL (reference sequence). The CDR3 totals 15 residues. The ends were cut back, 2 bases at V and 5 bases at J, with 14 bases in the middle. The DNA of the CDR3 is TGTGCCAGCAGCCAAAACGGGGGTTCGAGAGATACGCAGTATTTT. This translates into CASSQNGGSRDTQYF.

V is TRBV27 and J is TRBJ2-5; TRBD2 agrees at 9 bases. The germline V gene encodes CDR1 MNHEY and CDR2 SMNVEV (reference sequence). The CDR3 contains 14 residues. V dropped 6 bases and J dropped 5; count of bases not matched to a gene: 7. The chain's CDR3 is CASRERGEWETQYF. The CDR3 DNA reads TGTGCCAGCAGAGAGCGGGGGGAGTGGGAGACCCAGTACTTC.

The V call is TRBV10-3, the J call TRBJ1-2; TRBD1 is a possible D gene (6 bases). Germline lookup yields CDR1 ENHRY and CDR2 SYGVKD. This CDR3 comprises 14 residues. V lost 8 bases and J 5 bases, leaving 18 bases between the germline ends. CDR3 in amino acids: CAIWQGSLGYGYTF. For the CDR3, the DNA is TGTGCCATCTGGCAGGGGAGTCTGGGATATGGCTACACCTTC.

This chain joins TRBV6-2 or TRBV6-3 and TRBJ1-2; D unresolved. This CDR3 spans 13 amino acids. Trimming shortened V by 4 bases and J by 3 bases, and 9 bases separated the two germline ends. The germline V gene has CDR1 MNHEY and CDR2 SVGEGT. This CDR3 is CASSSEQYYGYTF. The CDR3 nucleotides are TGTGCCAGCAGTTCGGAACAGTACTATGGCTACACCTTC.

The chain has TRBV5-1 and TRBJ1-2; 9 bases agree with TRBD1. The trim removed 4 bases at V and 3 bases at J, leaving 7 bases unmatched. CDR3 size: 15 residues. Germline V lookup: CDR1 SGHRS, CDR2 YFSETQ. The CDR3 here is CASSLGQGKDYGYTF. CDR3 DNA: TGCGCCAGCAGCCTGGGACAGGGCAAGGACTATGGCTACACCTTC.

CDR3 amino acids: CASSLSGGVAGELFF. Here the CDR3 DNA reads TGTGCCAGCAGTCTCAGCGGGGGGGTTGCCGGGGAGCTGTTTTTT. The chain carries TRBV27 and TRBJ2-2; 10 bases match TRBD2. The V gene's germline CDR1 is MNHEY and CDR2 SMNVEV (reference sequence). After removal of 5 bases from V and 6 bases from J, the junction contained 6 bases not matched to a gene. CDR3 size: 15 residues.

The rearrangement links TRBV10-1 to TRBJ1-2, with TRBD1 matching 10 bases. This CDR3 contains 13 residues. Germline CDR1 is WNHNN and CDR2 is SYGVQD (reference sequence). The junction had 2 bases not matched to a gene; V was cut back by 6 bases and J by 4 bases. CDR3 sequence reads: CASSRTGGYGYTF. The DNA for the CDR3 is TGCGCCAGCAGCCGGACAGGGGGCTATGGCTACACCTTC.

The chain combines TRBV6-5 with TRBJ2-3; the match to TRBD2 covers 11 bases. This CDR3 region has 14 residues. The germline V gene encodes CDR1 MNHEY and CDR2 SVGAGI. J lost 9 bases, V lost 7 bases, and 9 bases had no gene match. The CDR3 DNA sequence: TGTGCCAGCACCGATAGCGGGGGGGCCGGGACGCAGTATTTT. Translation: CASTDSGGAGTQYF.

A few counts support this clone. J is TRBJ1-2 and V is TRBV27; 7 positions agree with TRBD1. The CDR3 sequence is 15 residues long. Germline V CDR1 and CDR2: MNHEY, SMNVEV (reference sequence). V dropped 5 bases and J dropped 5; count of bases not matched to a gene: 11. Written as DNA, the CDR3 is TGTGCCAGCAGTGACGCTGGGACAGAGGGTTATGGCTACACCTTC. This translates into CASSDAGTEGYGYTF.

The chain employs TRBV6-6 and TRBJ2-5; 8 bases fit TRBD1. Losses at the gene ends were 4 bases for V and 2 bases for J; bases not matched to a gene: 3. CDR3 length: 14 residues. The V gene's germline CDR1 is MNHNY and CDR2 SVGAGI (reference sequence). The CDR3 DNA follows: TGTGCCAGCAGTTTCCGACAGGGGCAAGAGACCCAGTACTTC. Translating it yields CASSFRQGQETQYF.